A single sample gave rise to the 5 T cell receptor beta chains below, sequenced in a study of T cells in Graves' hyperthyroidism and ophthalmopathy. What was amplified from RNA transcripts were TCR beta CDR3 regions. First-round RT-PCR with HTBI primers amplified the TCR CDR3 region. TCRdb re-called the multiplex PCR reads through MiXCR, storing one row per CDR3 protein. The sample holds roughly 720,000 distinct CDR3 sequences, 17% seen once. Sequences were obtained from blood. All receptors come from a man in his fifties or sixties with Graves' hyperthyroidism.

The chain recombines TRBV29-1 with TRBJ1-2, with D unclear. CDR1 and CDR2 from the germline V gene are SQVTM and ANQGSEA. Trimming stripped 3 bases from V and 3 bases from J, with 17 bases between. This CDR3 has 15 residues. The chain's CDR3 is CSVDMPLAVDYGYTF. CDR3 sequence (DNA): TGCAGCGTTGATATGCCGTTGGCGGTTGACTATGGCTACACCTTC.

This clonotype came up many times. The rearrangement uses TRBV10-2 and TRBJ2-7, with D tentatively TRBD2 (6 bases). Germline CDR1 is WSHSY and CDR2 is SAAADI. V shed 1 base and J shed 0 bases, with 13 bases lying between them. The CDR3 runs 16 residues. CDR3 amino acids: CASSEFLGGSSYEQYF. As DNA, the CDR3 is TGCGCCAGCAGTGAGTTTTTGGGGGGTAGCTCCTACGAGCAGTACTTC.

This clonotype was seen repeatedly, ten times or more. The CDR3 loop is CSVEEILAGATDTQYF. The CDR3 coding sequence is TGCAGCGTTGAAGAGATCCTAGCGGGAGCCACAGATACGCAGTATTTT. The rearrangement links TRBV29-1 to TRBJ2-3; 10 bases fit TRBD2. J was trimmed by 2 bases and V by 0 bases; bases with no gene match: 5. Germline V gene lookup returns CDR1 SQVTM and CDR2 ANQGSEA. This CDR3 spans 16 amino acids.

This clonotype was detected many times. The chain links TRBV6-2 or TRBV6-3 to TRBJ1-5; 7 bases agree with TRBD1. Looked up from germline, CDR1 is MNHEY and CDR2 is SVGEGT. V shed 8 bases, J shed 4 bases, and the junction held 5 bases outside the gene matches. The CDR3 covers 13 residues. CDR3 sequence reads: CASSSQGNQPQHF. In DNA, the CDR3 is TGTGCCAGCTCTTCACAGGGGAATCAGCCCCAGCATTTT.

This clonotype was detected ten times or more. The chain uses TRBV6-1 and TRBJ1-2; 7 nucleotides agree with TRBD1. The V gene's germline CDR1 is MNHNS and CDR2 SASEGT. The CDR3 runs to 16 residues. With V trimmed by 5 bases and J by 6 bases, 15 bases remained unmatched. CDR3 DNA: TGTGCCAGCAGTAATGGGGGATACGACAGGGTAAATGGCTACACCTTC. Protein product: CASSNGGYDRVNGYTF.